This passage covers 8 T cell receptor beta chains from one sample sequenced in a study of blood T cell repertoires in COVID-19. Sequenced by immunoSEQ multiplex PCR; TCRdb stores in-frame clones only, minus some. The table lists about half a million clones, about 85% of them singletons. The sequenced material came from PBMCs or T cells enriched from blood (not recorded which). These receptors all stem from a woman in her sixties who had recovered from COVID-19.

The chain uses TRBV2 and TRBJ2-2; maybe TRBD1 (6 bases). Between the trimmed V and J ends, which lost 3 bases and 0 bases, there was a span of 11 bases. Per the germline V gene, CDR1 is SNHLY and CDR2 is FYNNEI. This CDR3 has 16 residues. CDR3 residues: CASSEVWTANTGELFF. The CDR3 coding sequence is TGTGCCAGCAGTGAGGTCTGGACAGCGAACACCGGGGAGCTGTTTTTT.

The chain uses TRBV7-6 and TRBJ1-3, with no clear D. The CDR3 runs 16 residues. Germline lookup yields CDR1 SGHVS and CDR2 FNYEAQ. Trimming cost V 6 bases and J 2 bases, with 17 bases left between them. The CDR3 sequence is CASSSTRNGAGNTIYF. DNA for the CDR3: TGTGCCAGCAGTTCTACACGAAACGGGGCTGGAAACACCATATATTTT.

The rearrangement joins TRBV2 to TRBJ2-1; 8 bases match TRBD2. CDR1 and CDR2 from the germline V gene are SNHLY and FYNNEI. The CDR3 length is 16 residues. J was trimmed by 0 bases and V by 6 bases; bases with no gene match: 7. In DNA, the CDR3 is TGTGCCAGCAGCGGGGGGGGGATTAGCTCCTACAATGAGCAGTTCTTC. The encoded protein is CASSGGGISSYNEQFF. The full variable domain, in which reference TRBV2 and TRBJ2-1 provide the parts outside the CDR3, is EPEVTQTPSHQVTQMGQEVILRCVPISNHLYFYWYRQILGQKVEFLVSFYNNEISEKSEIFDDQFSVERPDGSNFTLKIRSTKLEDSAMYFCASSGGGISSYNEQFFGPGTRLTVL.

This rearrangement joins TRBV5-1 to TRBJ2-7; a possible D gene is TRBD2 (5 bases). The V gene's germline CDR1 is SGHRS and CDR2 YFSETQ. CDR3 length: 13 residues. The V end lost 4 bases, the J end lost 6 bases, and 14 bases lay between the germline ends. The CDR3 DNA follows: TGCGCCAGCAGCCCGGCCGGGATCGCCGAGCAGTACTTC. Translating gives CASSPAGIAEQYF.

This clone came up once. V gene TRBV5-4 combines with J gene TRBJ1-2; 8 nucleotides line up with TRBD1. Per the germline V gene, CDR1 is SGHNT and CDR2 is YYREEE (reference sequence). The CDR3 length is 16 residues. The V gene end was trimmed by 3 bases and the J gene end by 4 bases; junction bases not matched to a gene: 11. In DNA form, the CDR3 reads TGTGCCAGCAGCTCCATGGCCCCAGGGGGCGGCTATGGCTACACCTTC. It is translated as CASSSMAPGGGYGYTF.

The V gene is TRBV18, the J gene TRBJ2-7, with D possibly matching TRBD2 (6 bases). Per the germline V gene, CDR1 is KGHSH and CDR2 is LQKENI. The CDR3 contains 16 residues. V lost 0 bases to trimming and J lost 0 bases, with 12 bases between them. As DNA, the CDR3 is TGTGCCAGCTCACCACCTCGTGGAGGGAACTCCTACGAGCAGTACTTC. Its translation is CASSPPRGGNSYEQYF. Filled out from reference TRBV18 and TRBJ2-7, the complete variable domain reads NAGVMQNPRHLVRRRGQEARLRCSPMKGHSHVYWYRQLPEEGLKFMVYLQKENIIDESGMPKERFSAEFPKEGPSILRIQQVVRGDSAAYFCASSPPRGGNSYEQYFGPGTRLTVT.

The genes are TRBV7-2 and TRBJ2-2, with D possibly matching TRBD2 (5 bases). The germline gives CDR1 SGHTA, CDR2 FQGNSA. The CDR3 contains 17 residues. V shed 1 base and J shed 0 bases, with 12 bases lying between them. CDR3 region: CASSLGRRVANTGELFF. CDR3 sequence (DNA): TGTGCCAGCAGCTTAGGTCGGCGGGTAGCGAACACCGGGGAGCTGTTTTTT.

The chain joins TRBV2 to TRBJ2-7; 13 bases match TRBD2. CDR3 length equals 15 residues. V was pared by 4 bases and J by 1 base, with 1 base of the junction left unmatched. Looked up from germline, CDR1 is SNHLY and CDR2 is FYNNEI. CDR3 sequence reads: CASSVTSGGSYEQYF. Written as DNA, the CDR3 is TGTGCCAGCAGTGTGACTAGCGGGGGGTCCTACGAGCAGTACTTC.